This T cell receptor beta chain was recorded in a study of blood T cell repertoires in COVID-19. On the study more broadly: The United States, Italy and Spain supplied acute and convalescent COVID-19 samples. Nucleic acid was either cDNA or gDNA, and it came from T cells, B-cell-depleted T cells, or PBMCs.

Original processing methods: Amplification with reference gene primers provided the estimates of nucleated cell counts. The table came from immunoSEQ multiplex PCR; TCRdb's copy has only in-frame clones and leaves some out. V, J and clone size were drawn from that table, and D and trimming were deduced from the DNA. The profile covers about 94,000 clones, with roughly 80% appearing a single time and around 20% taken by the ten largest. CDR1 is MNHEY and CDR2 is SVGEGT in the germline V gene. Trimming took 6 bases from V and 6 from J, leaving 16 bases between them. This CDR3 comprises 14 residues. This clonotype was obtained from a human donor in a cohort sampled during active COVID-19. The sequenced sample consisted of peripheral blood. The gene calls are TRBV6-2 or TRBV6-3 and TRBJ2-3; D is uncertain. The CDR3, as DNA: TGTGCCAGCAGCCTCACCGTGAGCGCGGATACGCAGTATTTT. The encoded protein is CASSLTVSADTQYF.